This TCR beta chain was identified during a study of CD8 T cells in Susac syndrome. Random hexamers were used to reverse transcribe the RNA input (roughly 0.5 to 1 ug). TCR beta CDR3 was amplified by immunoSEQ covering 54 Vbeta and 13 Jbeta. TCRdb itself ran the immunoSEQ multiplex PCR reads through MiXCR, one entry per CDR3 protein. Of fewer than 35,000 distinct CDR3 sequences listed, 94% were seen once; the top ten hold approximately 0.25%. Healthy donors formed controls matched for age and sex. Trimming pared 1 base from V and 6 bases from J, leaving 10 bases between. This CDR3 contains 15 residues.

This TCR came from a human donor in good health. The rearrangement uses TRBV12-3 or TRBV12-4 and TRBJ1-6; no clear D gene. The material sequenced was CD8+ T cells from PBMCs. The CDR3, as DNA: TGTGCCAGCAGTTTAGGCCGGCGACCTAATTCACCCCTCCACTTT. Translation gives CASSLGRRPNSPLHF.